These T cell receptor beta chains were read from a single sample in a study of shared clonotypes between healthy human individuals. Using immunoSEQ multiplex PCR, the repertoire was profiled, and TCRdb retains in-frame clones only, with some absent. Here the sample spans about 680,000 clones, about 90% being singletons. Sequencing was performed on naive CD8+ T cells sorted from blood. These receptors all stem from a man aged 25 to 40 in good health. The CDR3 runs from the conserved cysteine through the conserved F or W. D genes are given only for firm matches. Size is stated for part of the rows, as once, few or many counts, or as a class when the clone is expanded.

TRBD2	TRBV7-2	TRBJ2-1	once	TGTGCCAGCAGCTGGACTAGCGGGAGTAGGTATGAGCAGTTCTTC	CASSWTSGSRYEQFF
TRBD1	TRBV6-4	TRBJ2-3	-	TGTGCCAGCAGTGGGACAGGGTCTAGCACAGATACGCAGTATTTT	CASSGTGSSTDTQYF
-	TRBV18	TRBJ2-1	once	TGTGCCAGCTCACCGGGGGCTAGCTCCTACAATGAGCAGTTCTTC	CASSPGASSYNEQFF
TRBD2	TRBV27	TRBJ2-1	once	TGTGCCAGCAGTTTATCTTTGGGACTAGCAATTTACGAGCAGTTCTTC	CASSLSLGLAIYEQFF
TRBD2	TRBV27	TRBJ2-3	-	TGTGCCAGCAGTGAACTAGCGGGATTGGCAGATACGCAGTATTTT	CASSELAGLADTQYF
-	TRBV4-3	TRBJ2-1	-	TGCGCCAGCAGCCACGGGACCCAGCCGAGCAATGAGCAGTTCTTC	CASSHGTQPSNEQFF
-	TRBV4-2	TRBJ1-2	-	TGTGCCAGCAGCCCCCCTACAGGGAACTATGGCTACACCTTC	CASSPPTGNYGYTF
-	TRBV27	TRBJ1-5	-	TGTGCCAGCAGTACCGGGAATCAGCCCCAGCATTTT	CASSTGNQPQHF
TRBD1	TRBV2	TRBJ1-4	-	TGTGCCAGCAGTGAGGGGACAGAAAGTAAACTGTTTTTT	CASSEGTESKLFF
TRBD1	TRBV14	TRBJ2-7	-	TGTGCCAGCAGCCAAGATCGACGACAGGGGGTCGGCGAGCAGTACTTC	CASSQDRRQGVGEQYF
TRBD2	TRBV7-9	TRBJ2-7	-	TGTGCCAGCAGCTCATTAGGCGGGGGACTAGCTATCGAGCAGTACTTC	CASSSLGGGLAIEQYF
-	TRBV6-5	TRBJ1-1	-	TGTGCCAGCAGTTACTCGTTGGAAGGGGTGAACACTGAAGCTTTCTTT	CASSYSLEGVNTEAFF
-	TRBV7-9	TRBJ2-3	-	TGTGCCAGCAGCTTAGGCTGGGGGCGGGAATCCACAGATACGCAGTATTTT	CASSLGWGRESTDTQYF
-	TRBV2	TRBJ2-1	-	TGTGCCAGCCGAGGTAGACTAGTCGTTTTGTCGGACGGTGAGCAGTTCTTC	CASRGRLVVLSDGEQFF
-	TRBV27	TRBJ1-5	-	TGTGCCAGCAGTTCCCAAAGCAATCAGCCCCAGCATTTT	CASSSQSNQPQHF
-	TRBV29-1	TRBJ2-2	-	TGCAGCGTTGAAACTACGAACACCGGGGAGCTGTTTTTT	CSVETTNTGELFF
TRBD2	TRBV7-8	TRBJ2-1	-	TGTGCCAGCAGCTCCGACCTGGGACTATACAATGAGCAGTTCTTC	CASSSDLGLYNEQFF
TRBD1	TRBV5-1	TRBJ2-7	-	TGCGCCAGCAGCTTGGGACAGGGCCCCCAAACCTACGAGCAGTACTTC	CASSLGQGPQTYEQYF
-	TRBV28	TRBJ2-7	-	TGTGCCAGCAGTTTCCGCGCCGTACACGAGCAGTACTTC	CASSFRAVHEQYF
TRBD2	TRBV28	TRBJ2-3	-	TGTGCCAGCAGCCTGACTAGCGCGACGTCTCATACGCAGTATTTT	CASSLTSATSHTQYF
-	TRBV28	TRBJ1-1	-	TGTGCCAGCAGTTTTAGAGGAACTGAAGCTTTCTTT	CASSFRGTEAFF
TRBD1	TRBV25-1	TRBJ1-1	-	TGTGCCAGCAGTGACAGGGGGCCTGAAGCTTTCTTT	CASSDRGPEAFF
TRBD2	TRBV28	TRBJ2-7	-	TGTGCCAGCAGTTTAGCTAGCGGGACCCGCGAGCAGTACTTC	CASSLASGTREQYF
-	TRBV4-1	TRBJ1-4	-	TGCGCCAGCAGCCAAGACTGGGGAAAACTGTTTTTT	CASSQDWGKLFF
TRBD1	TRBV7-8	TRBJ1-4	once	TGTGCCAGCAGCTCCTCCGGGACAGCGAATGAAAAACTGTTTTTT	CASSSSGTANEKLFF
-	TRBV13	TRBJ2-1	-	TGTGCCAGCAGCTTAATCCAGGCTGAGCAGTTCTTC	CASSLIQAEQFF
TRBD2	TRBV5-1	TRBJ2-2	-	TGCGCCAGCAGCTTGCCTACTAGCGGGAGCGGCGGGGAGCTGTTTTTT	CASSLPTSGSGGELFF
TRBD2	TRBV11-2	TRBJ2-7	-	TGTGCCAGCAGCTCCGCGGGGGGACTTTCTCGGGAGCAGTACTTC	CASSSAGGLSREQYF
-	TRBV15	TRBJ1-4	few	TGTGCCACCAGCAGCCTGGCAACTAATGAAAAACTGTTTTTT	CATSSLATNEKLFF
TRBD2	TRBV6-5	TRBJ2-7	-	TGTGCCAGCAGGAAAGGACTAGCGGGTGGCGGGCAGTACTTC	CASRKGLAGGGQYF
-	TRBV7-9	TRBJ2-3	-	TGTGCCAGCAGCTTGGGCGGAGAAGGGCAGTATTTT	CASSLGGEGQYF
TRBD2	TRBV29-1	TRBJ2-3	-	TGCAGCGTTGAAGGTCGGAGCGGGACTACGCAGTATTTT	CSVEGRSGTTQYF
-	TRBV5-5	TRBJ2-7	-	TGTGCCAGCAGCTTTGTCCAAGCTACAGGGGAGCAGTACTTC	CASSFVQATGEQYF
TRBD2	TRBV9	TRBJ2-3	-	TGTGCCAGTTCTAGCGGTGGTGGAGATACGCAGTATTTT	CASSSGGGDTQYF
-	TRBV7-9	TRBJ1-2	-	TGTGCCAGCAGCTTTTTAGGGGATGGCTACACCTTC	CASSFLGDGYTF
-	TRBV7-9	TRBJ2-7	-	TGTGCCAGCAGCTTAGCCCAGGGACAAAACTACGAGCAGTACTTC	CASSLAQGQNYEQYF
-	TRBV28	TRBJ1-2	few	TGTGCCAGCAGTTTTCCCGTTCTAGATGGCGTCCCCTATGGCTACACCTTC	CASSFPVLDGVPYGYTF
-	TRBV6-5	TRBJ1-2	few	TGTGCCAGCAGTTACTCAAGGGGAAATGGCTACACCTTC	CASSYSRGNGYTF
TRBD1	TRBV27	TRBJ2-7	-	TGTGCCAGCACTATTTATCAGGGGGATCCATCCCACGAGCAGTACTTC	CASTIYQGDPSHEQYF
-	TRBV29-1	TRBJ2-3	-	TGCAGCGTTGAAGCCAGGGCTAGCACAGATACGCAGTATTTT	CSVEARASTDTQYF
-	TRBV5-5	TRBJ2-5	-	TGTGCCAGCAGCTTGTGGACGAGGGGGGAGACCCAGTACTTC	CASSLWTRGETQYF
-	TRBV9	TRBJ2-7	-	TGTGCCAGCAGCGCTCCAGCTGCCCGGGGCGAGCAGTACTTC	CASSAPAARGEQYF